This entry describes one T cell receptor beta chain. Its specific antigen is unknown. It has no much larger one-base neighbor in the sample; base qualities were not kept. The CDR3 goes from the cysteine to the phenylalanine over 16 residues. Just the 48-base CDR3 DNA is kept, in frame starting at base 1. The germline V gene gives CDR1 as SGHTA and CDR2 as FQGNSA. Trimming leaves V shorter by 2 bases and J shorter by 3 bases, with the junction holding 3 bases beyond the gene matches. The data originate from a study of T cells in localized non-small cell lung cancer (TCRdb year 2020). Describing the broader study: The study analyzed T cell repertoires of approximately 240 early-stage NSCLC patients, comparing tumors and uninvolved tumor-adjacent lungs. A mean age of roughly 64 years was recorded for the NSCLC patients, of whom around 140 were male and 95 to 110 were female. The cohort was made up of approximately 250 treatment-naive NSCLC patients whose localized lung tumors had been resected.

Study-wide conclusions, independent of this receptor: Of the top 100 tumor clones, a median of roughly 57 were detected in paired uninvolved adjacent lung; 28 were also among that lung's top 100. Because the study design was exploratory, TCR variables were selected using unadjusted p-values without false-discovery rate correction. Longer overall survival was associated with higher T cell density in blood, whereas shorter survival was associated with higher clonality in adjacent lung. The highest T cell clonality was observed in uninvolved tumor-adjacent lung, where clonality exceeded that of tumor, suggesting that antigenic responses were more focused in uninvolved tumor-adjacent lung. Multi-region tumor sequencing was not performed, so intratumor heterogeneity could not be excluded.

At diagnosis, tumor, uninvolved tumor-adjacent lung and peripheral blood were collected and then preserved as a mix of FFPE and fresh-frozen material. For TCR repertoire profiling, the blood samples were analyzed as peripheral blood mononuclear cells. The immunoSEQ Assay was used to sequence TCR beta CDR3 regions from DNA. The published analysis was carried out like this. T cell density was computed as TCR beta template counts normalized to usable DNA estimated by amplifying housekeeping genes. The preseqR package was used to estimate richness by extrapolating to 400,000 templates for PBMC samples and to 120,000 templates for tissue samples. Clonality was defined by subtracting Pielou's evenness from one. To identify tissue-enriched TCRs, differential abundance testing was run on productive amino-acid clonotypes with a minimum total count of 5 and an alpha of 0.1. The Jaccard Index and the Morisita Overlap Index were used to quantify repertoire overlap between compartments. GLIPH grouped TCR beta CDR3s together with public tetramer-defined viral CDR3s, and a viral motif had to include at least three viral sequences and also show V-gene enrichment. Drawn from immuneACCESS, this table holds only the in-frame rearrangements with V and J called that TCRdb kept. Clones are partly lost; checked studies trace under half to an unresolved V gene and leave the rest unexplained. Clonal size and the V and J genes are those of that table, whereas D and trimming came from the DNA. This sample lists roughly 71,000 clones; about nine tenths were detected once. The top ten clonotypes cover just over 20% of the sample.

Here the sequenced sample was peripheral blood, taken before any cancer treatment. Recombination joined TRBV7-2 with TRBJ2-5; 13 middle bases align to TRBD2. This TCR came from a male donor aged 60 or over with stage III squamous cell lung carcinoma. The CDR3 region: CASSLRGLAGEETQYF. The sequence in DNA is TGTGCCAGCAGCTTACGCGGACTAGCGGGGGAAGAGACCCAGTACTTC.